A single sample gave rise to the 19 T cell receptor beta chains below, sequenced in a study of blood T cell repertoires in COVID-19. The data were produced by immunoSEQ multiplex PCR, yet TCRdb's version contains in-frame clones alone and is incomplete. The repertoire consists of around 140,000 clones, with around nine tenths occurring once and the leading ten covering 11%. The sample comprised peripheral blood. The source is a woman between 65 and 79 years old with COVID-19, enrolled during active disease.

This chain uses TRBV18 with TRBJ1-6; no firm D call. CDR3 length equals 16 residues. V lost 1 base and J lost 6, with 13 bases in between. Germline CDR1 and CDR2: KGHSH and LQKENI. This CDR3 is CASSPRWQTPNSPLHF. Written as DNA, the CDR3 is TGTGCCAGCTCACCACGGTGGCAAACCCCTAATTCACCCCTCCACTTT.

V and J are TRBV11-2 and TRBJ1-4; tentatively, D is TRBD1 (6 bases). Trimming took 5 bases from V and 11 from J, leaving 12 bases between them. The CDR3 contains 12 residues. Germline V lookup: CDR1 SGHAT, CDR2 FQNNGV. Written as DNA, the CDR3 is TGTGCCAGCAGCAACGACAGGTCGAAACTGTTTTTT. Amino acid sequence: CASSNDRSKLFF.

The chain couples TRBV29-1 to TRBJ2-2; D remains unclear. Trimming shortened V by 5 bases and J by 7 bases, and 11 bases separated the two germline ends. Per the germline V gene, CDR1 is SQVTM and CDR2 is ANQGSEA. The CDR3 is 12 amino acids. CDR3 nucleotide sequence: TGCAGCGTTAGCTTTGCAGGCGGGGAGCTGTTTTTT. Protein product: CSVSFAGGELFF.

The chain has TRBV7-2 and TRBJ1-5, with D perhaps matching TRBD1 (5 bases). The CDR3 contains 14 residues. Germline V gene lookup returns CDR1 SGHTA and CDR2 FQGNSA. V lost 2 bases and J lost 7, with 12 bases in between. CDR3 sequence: CASSLTGDGQPQHF. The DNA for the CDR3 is TGTGCCAGCAGCTTAACGGGGGACGGGCAGCCCCAGCATTTT.

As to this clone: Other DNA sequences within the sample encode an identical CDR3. The CDR3 sequence: CASSLGQGVDNEQFF. CDR3 DNA: TGTGCCAGCTCACTAGGACAGGGGGTAGACAATGAGCAGTTCTTC. V and J are TRBV18 and TRBJ2-1; 10 bases fit TRBD1. The CDR3 is made up of 15 amino acids. Germline CDR1 and CDR2: KGHSH and LQKENI. Trimming cost V 4 bases and J 5 bases; bases outside gene matches: 5.

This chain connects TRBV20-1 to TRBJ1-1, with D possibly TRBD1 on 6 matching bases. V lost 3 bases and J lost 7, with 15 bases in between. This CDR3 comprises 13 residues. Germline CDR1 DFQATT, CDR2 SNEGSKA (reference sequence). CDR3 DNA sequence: TGCAGTGCTAGTCACAGGGCCGGAAGTGAAGCTTTCTTT. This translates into CSASHRAGSEAFF.

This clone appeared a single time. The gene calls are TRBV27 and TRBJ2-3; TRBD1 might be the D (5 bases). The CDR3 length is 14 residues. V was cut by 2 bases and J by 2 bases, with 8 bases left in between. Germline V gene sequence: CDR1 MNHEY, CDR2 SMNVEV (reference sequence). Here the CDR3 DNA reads TGTGCCAGCAGTTTAAGCAGGGCCACAGATACGCAGTATTTT. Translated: CASSLSRATDTQYF.

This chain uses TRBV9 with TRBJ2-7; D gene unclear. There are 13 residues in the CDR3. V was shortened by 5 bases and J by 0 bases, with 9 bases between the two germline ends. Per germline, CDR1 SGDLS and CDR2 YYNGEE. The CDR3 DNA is TGTGCCAGCAGTCCTAGTTCCTCCTACGAGCAGTACTTC. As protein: CASSPSSSYEQYF.

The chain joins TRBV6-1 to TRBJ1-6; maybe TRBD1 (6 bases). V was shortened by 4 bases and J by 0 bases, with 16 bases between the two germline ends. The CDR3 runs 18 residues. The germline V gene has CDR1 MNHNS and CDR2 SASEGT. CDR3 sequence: CASSVQGPLSSYNSPLHF. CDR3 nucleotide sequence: TGTGCCAGCAGTGTTCAGGGGCCCCTGAGCTCCTATAATTCACCCCTCCACTTT.

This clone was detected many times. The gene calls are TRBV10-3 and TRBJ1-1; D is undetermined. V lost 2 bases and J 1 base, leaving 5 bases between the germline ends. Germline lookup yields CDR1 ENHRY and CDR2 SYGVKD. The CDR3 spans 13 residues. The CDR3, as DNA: TGTGCCATCAGTGAGACCGGGAACACTGAAGCTTTCTTT. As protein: CAISETGNTEAFF.

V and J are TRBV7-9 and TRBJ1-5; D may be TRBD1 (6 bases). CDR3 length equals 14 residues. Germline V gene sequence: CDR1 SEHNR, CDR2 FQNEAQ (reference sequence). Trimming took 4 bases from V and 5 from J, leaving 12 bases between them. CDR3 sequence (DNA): TGTGCCAGCAGCTCGAGCGGGGGGCATCAGCCCCAGCATTTT. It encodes CASSSSGGHQPQHF.

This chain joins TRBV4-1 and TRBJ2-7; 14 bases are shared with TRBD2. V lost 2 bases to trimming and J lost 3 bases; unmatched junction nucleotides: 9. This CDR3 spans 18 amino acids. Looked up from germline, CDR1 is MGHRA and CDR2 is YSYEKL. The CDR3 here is CASSQRAGLAGGGYEQYF. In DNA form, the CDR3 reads TGCGCCAGCAGCCAAAGGGCTGGACTAGCGGGGGGTGGCTACGAGCAGTACTTC.

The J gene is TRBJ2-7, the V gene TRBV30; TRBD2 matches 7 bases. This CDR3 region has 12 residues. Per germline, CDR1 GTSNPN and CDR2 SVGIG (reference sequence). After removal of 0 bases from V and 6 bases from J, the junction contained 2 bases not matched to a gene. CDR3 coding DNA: TGTGCCTGGAGTGTACTAGCGAGCGAGCAGTACTTC. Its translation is CAWSVLASEQYF.

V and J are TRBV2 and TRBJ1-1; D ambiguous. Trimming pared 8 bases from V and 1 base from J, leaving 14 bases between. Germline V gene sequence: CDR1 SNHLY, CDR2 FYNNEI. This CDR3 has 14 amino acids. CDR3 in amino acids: CASGSFGSNTEAFF. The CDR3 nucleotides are TGTGCCAGCGGCTCGTTCGGGTCGAACACTGAAGCTTTCTTT. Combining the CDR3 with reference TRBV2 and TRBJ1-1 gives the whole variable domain EPEVTQTPSHQVTQMGQEVILRCVPISNHLYFYWYRQILGQKVEFLVSFYNNEISEKSEIFDDQFSVERPDGSNFTLKIRSTKLEDSAMYFCASGSFGSNTEAFFGQGTRLTVV.

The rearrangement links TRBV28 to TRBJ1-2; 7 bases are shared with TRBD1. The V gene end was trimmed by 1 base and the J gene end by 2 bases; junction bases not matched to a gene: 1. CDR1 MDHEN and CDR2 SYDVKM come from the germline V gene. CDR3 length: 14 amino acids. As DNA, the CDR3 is TGTGCCAGCAGTTTATTGACAGGGAACTATGGCTACACCTTC. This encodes CASSLLTGNYGYTF.

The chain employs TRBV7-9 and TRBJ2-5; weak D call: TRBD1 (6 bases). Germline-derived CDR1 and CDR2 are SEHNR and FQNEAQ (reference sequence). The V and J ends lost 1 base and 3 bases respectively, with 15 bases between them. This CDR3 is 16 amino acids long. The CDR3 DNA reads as TGTGCCAGCAGCTTAGGGCCCTACAGGGTTGAAGAGACCCAGTACTTC. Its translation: CASSLGPYRVEETQYF.

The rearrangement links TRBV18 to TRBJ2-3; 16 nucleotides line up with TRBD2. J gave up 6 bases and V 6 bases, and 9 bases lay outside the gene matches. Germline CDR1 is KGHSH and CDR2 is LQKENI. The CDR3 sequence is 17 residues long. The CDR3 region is CASSRAGTSGGADTQYF. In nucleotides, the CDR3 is TGTGCCAGCTCCCGCGCCGGGACTAGCGGGGGGGCGGATACGCAGTATTTT.

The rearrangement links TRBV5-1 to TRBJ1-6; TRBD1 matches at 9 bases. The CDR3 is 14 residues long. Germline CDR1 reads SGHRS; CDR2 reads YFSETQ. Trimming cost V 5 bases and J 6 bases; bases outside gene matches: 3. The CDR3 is CASREGQGNSPLHF. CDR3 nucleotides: TGCGCCAGCAGAGAGGGACAGGGTAATTCACCCCTCCACTTT. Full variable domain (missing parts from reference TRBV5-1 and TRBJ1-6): KAGVTQTPRYLIKTRGQQVTLSCSPISGHRSVSWYQQTPGQGLQFLFEYFSETQRNKGNFPGRFSGRQFSNSRSEMNVSTLELGDSALYLCASREGQGNSPLHFGNGTRLTVT.

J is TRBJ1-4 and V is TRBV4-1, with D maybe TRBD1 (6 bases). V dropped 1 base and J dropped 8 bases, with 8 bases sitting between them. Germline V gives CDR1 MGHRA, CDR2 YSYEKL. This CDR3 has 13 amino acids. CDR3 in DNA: TGCGCCAGCAGCCAAGCCCAGGGGGAAAAACTGTTTTTT. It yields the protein CASSQAQGEKLFF.